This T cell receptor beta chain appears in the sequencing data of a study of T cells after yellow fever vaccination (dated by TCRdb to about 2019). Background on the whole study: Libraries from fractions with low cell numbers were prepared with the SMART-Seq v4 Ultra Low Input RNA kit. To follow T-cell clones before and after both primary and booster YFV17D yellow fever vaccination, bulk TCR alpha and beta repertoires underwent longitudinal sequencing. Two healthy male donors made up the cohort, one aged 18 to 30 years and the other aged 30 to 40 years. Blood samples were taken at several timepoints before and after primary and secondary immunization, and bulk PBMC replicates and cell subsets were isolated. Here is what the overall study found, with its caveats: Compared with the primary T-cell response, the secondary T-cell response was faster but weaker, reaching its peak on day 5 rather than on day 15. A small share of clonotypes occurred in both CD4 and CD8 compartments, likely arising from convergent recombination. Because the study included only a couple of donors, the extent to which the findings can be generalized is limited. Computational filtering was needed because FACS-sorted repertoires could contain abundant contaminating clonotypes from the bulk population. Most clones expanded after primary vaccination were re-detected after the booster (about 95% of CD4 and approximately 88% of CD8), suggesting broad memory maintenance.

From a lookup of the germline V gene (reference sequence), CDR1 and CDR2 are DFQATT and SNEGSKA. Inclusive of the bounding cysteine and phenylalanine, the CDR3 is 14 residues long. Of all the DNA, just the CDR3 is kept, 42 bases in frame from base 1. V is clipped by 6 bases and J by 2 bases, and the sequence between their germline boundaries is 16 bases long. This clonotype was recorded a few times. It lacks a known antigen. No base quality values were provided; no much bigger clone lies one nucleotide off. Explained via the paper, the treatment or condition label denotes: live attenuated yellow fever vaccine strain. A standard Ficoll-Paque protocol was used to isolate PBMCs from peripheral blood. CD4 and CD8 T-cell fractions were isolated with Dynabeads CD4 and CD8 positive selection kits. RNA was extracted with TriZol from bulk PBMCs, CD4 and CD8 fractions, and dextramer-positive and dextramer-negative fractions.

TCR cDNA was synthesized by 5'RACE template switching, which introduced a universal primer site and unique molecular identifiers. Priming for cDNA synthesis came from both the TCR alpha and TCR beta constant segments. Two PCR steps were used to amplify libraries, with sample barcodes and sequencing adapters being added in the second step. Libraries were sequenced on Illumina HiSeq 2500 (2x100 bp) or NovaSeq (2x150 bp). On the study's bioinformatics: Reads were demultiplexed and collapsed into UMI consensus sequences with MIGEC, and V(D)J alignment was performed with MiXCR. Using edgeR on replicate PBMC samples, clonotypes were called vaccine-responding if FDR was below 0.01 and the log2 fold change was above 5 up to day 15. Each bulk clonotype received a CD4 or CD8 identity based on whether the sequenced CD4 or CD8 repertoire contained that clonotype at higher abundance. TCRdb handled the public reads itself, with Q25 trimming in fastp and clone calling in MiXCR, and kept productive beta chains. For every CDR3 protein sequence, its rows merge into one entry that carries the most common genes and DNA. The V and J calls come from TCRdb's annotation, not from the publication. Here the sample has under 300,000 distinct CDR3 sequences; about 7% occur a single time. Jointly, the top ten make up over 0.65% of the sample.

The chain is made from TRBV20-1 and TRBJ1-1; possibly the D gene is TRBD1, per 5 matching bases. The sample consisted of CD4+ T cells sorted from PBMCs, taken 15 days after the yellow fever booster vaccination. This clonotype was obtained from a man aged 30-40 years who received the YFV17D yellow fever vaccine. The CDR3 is CSARPGQTNTEAFF. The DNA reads TGCAGTGCGAGGCCGGGGCAGACAAACACTGAAGCTTTCTTT.